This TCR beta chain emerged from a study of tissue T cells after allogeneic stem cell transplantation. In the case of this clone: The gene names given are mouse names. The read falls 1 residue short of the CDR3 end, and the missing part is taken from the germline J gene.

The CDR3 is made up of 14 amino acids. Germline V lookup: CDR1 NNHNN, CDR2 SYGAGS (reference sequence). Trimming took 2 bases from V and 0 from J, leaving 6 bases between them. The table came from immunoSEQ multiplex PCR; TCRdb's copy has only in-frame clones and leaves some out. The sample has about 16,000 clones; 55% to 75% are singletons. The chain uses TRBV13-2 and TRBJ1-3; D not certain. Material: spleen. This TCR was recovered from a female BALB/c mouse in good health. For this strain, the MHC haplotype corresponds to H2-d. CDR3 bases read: TGTGCCAGCGGTGACCCAATTTCTGGAAATACGCTCTAT. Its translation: CASGDPISGNTLY. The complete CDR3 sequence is CASGDPISGNTLYF.